This TCR beta chain emerged from a study of shared clonotypes between healthy human individuals. In the source study's methods: Sequence data from immunoSEQ were junction-only and lacked quality scores; consequently, filtering differed. Here immunoSEQ multiplex PCR was the method, and the copy in TCRdb shows in-frame clones only, minus some. V and J calls and clone size are given by that table; D and trimming were obtained from the DNA. This sample has over a million clones; 75% to 80% occur once, and the top ten carry 0.5% to 0.6%. The CDR3 runs to 15 residues. CDR1 SGHTA and CDR2 FQGNSA come from the germline V gene. V shed 5 bases and J 7 bases; nucleotides not matched to a gene: 14.

The material sequenced was memory CD4+ T cells from PBMCs. Stated subset: CD45RA-negative fraction. The TCR was taken from a man between 18 and 35 years old in good health. Some clones in this sample may be carry-over from other donors' samples. The chain has TRBV7-2 and TRBJ2-7, with 7 bases fitting TRBD2. The CDR3 DNA sequence: TGTGCCAGCAGCGGCCGGCGGGGGACTCCGCTGGAGCAGTACTTC. This codes for CASSGRRGTPLEQYF.